The 30 T cell receptor beta chains listed next were all sequenced from one sample in a study of radiotherapy plus CTLA-4 blockade in lung cancer. Assay used: immunoSEQ multiplex PCR; TCRdb lists only in-frame clones, some missing. The repertoire consists of 45,000 to 60,000 clones, with around 86% occurring once and the leading ten covering about 3.3%. Here the sequenced sample was peripheral blood, taken from a patient treated with radiotherapy plus ipilimumab. The receptors shown here come from a human donor with non-small cell lung cancer who had stable disease on radiotherapy plus ipilimumab.

The rearrangement uses TRBV7-2 and TRBJ2-3, with 7 bases matching TRBD2. The V gene end was trimmed by 3 bases and the J gene end by 1 base; junction bases not matched to a gene: 7. The germline gives CDR1 SGHTA, CDR2 FQGNSA. This CDR3 is 16 amino acids long. CDR3 in DNA: TGTGCCAGCAGCTTGGGCGGGGGTAGCGGCACAGATACGCAGTATTTT. It is translated as CASSLGGGSGTDTQYF.

This clone showed up just a few times. The chain employs TRBV27 and TRBJ2-1; D perhaps matches TRBD2 (6 bases). V was clipped by 4 bases and J by 4 bases, with 11 bases between them. CDR1 and CDR2 (germline): MNHEY, SMNVEV (reference sequence). The CDR3 spans 14 residues. The CDR3 sequence: CASSSGGLYNEQFF. Written as DNA, the CDR3 is TGTGCCAGCAGTTCCGGGGGTTTGTACAATGAGCAGTTCTTC.

The V gene is TRBV5-1, the J gene TRBJ2-1; possible D gene TRBD2, 6 bases. From germline, CDR1 is SGHRS and CDR2 YFSETQ. CDR3 length equals 15 residues. V dropped 0 bases and J dropped 7 bases, with 14 bases sitting between them. The CDR3 sequence is CASSLGRAGLNEQFF. The CDR3 DNA is TGCGCCAGCAGCTTGGGGAGGGCCGGTCTTAATGAGCAGTTCTTC.

The chain uses TRBV19 and TRBJ2-1; 13 bases agree with TRBD2. With 7 bases clipped from V and 4 bases from J, the junction kept 13 bases outside the gene matches. The length of the CDR3 is 18 residues. Looked up from germline, CDR1 is LNHDA and CDR2 is SQIVND (reference sequence). The CDR3 reads CASKSIGLAGVAYNEQFF. As DNA, the CDR3 is TGTGCCAGTAAATCCATTGGACTAGCGGGAGTGGCGTACAATGAGCAGTTCTTC.

The chain links TRBV19 to TRBJ1-5; a weak D match, TRBD1 (6 bases). The CDR3 runs to 15 residues. V was pared by 7 bases and J by 1 base, with 14 bases between. CDR1 is LNHDA, CDR2 SQIVND, per germline (reference sequence). CDR3 sequence reads: CASIPDRLSNQPQHF. The CDR3 nucleotides read TGTGCCAGTATCCCAGACAGGTTAAGCAATCAGCCCCAGCATTTT.

V gene TRBV7-6 combines with J gene TRBJ2-3; 8 bases align to TRBD2. This CDR3 comprises 15 residues. CDR1 is SGHVS and CDR2 is FNYEAQ in the germline V gene. The V gene end was trimmed by 3 bases and the J gene end by 2 bases; junction bases not matched to a gene: 4. The CDR3 DNA sequence: TGTGCCAGCAGCTTGGCGGGAGGCTACACAGATACGCAGTATTTT. It is translated as CASSLAGGYTDTQYF.

In its sample, this clone was seen a few times. This chain connects TRBV28 to TRBJ2-3, with a tentative D call TRBD1 (6 bases). The CDR3 contains 13 residues. CDR1 and CDR2 (germline): MDHEN, SYDVKM. Trimming removed 4 bases from V and 4 bases from J, with 9 bases in between. The CDR3 coding sequence is TGTGCCAGCAGTTATTCAGGGGCAGATACGCAGTATTTT. Amino acid sequence: CASSYSGADTQYF.

This clone showed up just a few times. This chain links TRBV18 with TRBJ2-1; 8 bases line up with TRBD2. Germline assignment: CDR1 KGHSH and CDR2 LQKENI. This CDR3 contains 14 residues. J was trimmed by 8 bases and V by 3 bases; bases with no gene match: 6. In DNA, the CDR3 is TGTGCCAGCTCACCCGGACGGGGGGGGTATGAGCAGTTCTTC. Its translation: CASSPGRGGYEQFF.

The chain uses TRBV11-2 and TRBJ2-7; D not certain. This CDR3 is 14 amino acids long. Germline values: CDR1 SGHAT, CDR2 FQNNGV. The V and J ends lost 0 bases and 0 bases respectively, with 6 bases between them. The CDR3 DNA reads TGTGCCAGCAGCTTAGAGTCAGGCTCCTACGAGCAGTACTTC. Translation: CASSLESGSYEQYF.

This clone came up a few times. The chain combines TRBV6-5 with TRBJ2-3; 12 nucleotides line up with TRBD2. The CDR3 has 15 residues. Germline trimming cut 6 bases from V and 2 bases from J; bases unmatched to any gene: 3. Per the germline V gene, CDR1 is MNHEY and CDR2 is SVGAGI. The CDR3 nucleotides read TGTGCCAGCAGCCGGACTAGCGGGAACACAGATACGCAGTATTTT. Protein: CASSRTSGNTDTQYF.

The rearrangement links TRBV11-2 to TRBJ2-7; no definite D call. The CDR3 is made up of 12 amino acids. The V and J ends lost 3 bases and 4 bases respectively, with 7 bases between them. CDR1 and CDR2 (germline): SGHAT, FQNNGV. CDR3 protein: CASSFRTYEQYF. DNA for the CDR3: TGTGCCAGCAGCTTTAGAACTTACGAGCAGTACTTC.

V gene TRBV28 combines with J gene TRBJ2-1; possibly TRBD2 for D (6 bases). The CDR3 consists of 12 residues. Germline CDR1 and CDR2: MDHEN and SYDVKM. The V gene lost 6 bases and the J gene lost 9 bases, with 12 bases spanning the gap. The CDR3 here is CASRTAGIEQFF. Here the CDR3 DNA reads TGTGCCAGCAGGACCGCGGGAATTGAGCAGTTCTTC.

The chain is built from TRBV4-1 and TRBJ2-5; TRBD2 agrees at 13 bases. V shed 2 bases, J shed 6 bases, and the junction held 6 bases outside the gene matches. There are 16 residues in the CDR3. CDR1 is MGHRA and CDR2 is YSYEKL in the germline V gene. The CDR3 protein is CASSQFPTSGRQTQYF. The CDR3 nucleotides are TGCGCCAGCAGCCAATTTCCGACTAGCGGGAGGCAGACCCAGTACTTC.

The chain employs TRBV29-1 and TRBJ2-3; 7 nucleotides match TRBD2. V lost 6 bases, J lost 6 bases, and 9 bases stayed unmatched. The CDR3 totals 13 residues. Germline CDR1 is SQVTM and CDR2 is ANQGSEA. The CDR3, as DNA: TGCAGCGTCACCAGGGAGGGGCTGGATACGCAGTATTTT. Residues: CSVTREGLDTQYF.

The V gene is TRBV30, the J gene TRBJ2-2, with D tentatively TRBD2 (6 bases). This CDR3 is 14 amino acids long. CDR1 is GTSNPN and CDR2 is SVGIG in the germline V gene (reference sequence). The ends were cut back, 4 bases at V and 5 bases at J, with 14 bases in the middle. The CDR3: CAWTSGLGTGELFF. CDR3 coding DNA: TGTGCCTGGACCAGCGGGTTGGGGACCGGGGAGCTGTTTTTT.

The chain joins TRBV19 to TRBJ1-5; 8 positions match TRBD1. Trimming at V came to 5 bases and at J to 1 base, leaving 7 bases not matched to a gene. This CDR3 has 16 residues. Germline V gene sequence: CDR1 LNHDA, CDR2 SQIVND (reference sequence). In nucleotides, the CDR3 is TGTGCCAGTAGTGCCCGGGACAGGATAAGCAATCAGCCCCAGCATTTT. It yields the protein CASSARDRISNQPQHF. The full variable domain, rest sourced from reference TRBV19 and TRBJ1-5, is DGGITQSPKYLFRKEGQNVTLSCEQNLNHDAMYWYRQDPGQGLRLIYYSQIVNDFQKGDIAEGYSVSREKKESFPLTVTSAQKNPTAFYLCASSARDRISNQPQHFGDGTRLSIL.

The genes are TRBV29-1 and TRBJ2-1, with D possibly being TRBD1 (5 bases). Trimming removed 0 bases from V and 0 bases from J, with 15 bases in between. CDR3 length equals 17 residues. Germline values: CDR1 SQVTM, CDR2 ANQGSEA. The CDR3 region has the DNA TGCAGCGTTGAAGATCTTCGGACAACCCTCTCCTACAATGAGCAGTTCTTC. The encoded protein is CSVEDLRTTLSYNEQFF.

J is TRBJ1-1 and V is TRBV27; TRBD1 might be the D (6 bases). Trimming took 1 base from V and 0 from J, leaving 12 bases between them. The CDR3 runs to 16 residues. Germline V gene lookup returns CDR1 MNHEY and CDR2 SMNVEV (reference sequence). This chain's CDR3 is CASSLWGGDMNTEAFF. The CDR3 DNA follows: TGTGCCAGCAGTTTATGGGGAGGGGACATGAACACTGAAGCTTTCTTT.

This clone has only one observation. The V gene is TRBV12-5, the J gene TRBJ2-2; no clear D gene. Germline V gene data show CDR1 as LGHNT and CDR2 as FRNRAP. V was shortened by 1 base and J by 4 bases, with 10 bases between the two germline ends. There are 15 residues in the CDR3. For the CDR3, the DNA is TGTGCTAGTGGTTTGGCCCCCCTAGTCACCGGGGAGCTGTTTTTT. This gives the protein CASGLAPLVTGELFF.

The chain employs TRBV2 and TRBJ1-3; D uncertain. The DNA end lines up better with TRBJ2-2; the J call may be wrong. The germline CDR1 and CDR2 sequences are SNHLY and FYNNEI. The CDR3 extends over 13 amino acids. CDR3 in amino acids: CASSIGNTGELFF. The CDR3 DNA follows: TGTGCCAGCAGTATAGGGAACACCGGGGAGCTGTTTTTT.

The rearrangement uses TRBV27 and TRBJ2-2, with 9 bases fitting TRBD2. CDR1 and CDR2 (germline): MNHEY, SMNVEV (reference sequence). With 3 bases clipped from V and 5 bases from J, the junction kept 13 bases outside the gene matches. The length of the CDR3 is 18 residues. CDR3 DNA: TGTGCCAGCAGTTTGGGCATAAAAGCGGGAGGAAGAACCGGGGAGCTGTTTTTT. Encoded protein: CASSLGIKAGGRTGELFF.

This CDR3 is CASSLRGEGEQYF. The CDR3 DNA reads TGCGCCAGCAGCCTCAGGGGAGAAGGGGAGCAGTACTTC. The chain joins TRBV4-3 to TRBJ2-7; D is perhaps TRBD1 (6 bases). Germline V gene sequence: CDR1 LGHNA, CDR2 YSLEER. Trimming cost V 4 bases and J 7 bases, with 14 bases left between them. This CDR3 has 13 amino acids.

This chain joins TRBV7-9 and TRBJ1-1; D is unresolved. This CDR3 spans 14 amino acids. Germline CDR1 and CDR2: SEHNR and FQNEAQ (reference sequence). The V end was cut by 5 bases, the J end by 4 bases, with 14 bases between. As DNA, the CDR3 is TGTGCCAGCAGCCTCGGAGGGCAGCCCACTGAAGCTTTCTTT. It codes for CASSLGGQPTEAFF.

This chain connects TRBV10-3 to TRBJ2-2; the match to TRBD2 covers 10 bases. The CDR3 covers 16 residues. The J segment lost 8 bases and the V segment lost 2 bases, leaving 8 bases of the junction unmatched. Germline CDR1 is ENHRY and CDR2 is SYGVKD. The CDR3 nucleotides read TGTGCCATCAGTGAGCGGGGGACTAGCGTTGGTGGGGAGCTGTTTTTT. Amino acids: CAISERGTSVGGELFF.

The chain is built from TRBV19 and TRBJ2-5; 10 bases fit TRBD2. There are 18 residues in the CDR3. Germline CDR1 reads LNHDA; CDR2 reads SQIVND (reference sequence). V shed 3 bases, J shed 4 bases, and the junction held 14 bases outside the gene matches. Written as DNA, the CDR3 is TGTGCCAGTAGTATTATCGGGCTAGCGGGAGTTATTTCAGAGACCCAGTACTTC. Its protein is CASSIIGLAGVISETQYF.

The chain links TRBV7-8 to TRBJ2-3, with a tentative D call TRBD1 (6 bases). Germline CDR1 and CDR2: SGHVS and FQNEAQ. The CDR3 consists of 15 residues. Trimming took 1 base from V and 3 from J, leaving 11 bases between them. CDR3 in DNA: TGTGCCAGCAGCTTAGAACGAGGGGGTACAGATACGCAGTATTTT. The encoded protein is CASSLERGGTDTQYF.

This clone has only a few counts. The chain links TRBV19 to TRBJ2-1; D gene unclear. Trimming removed 3 bases from V and 7 bases from J, with 7 bases in between. The length of the CDR3 is 12 residues. CDR1 is LNHDA and CDR2 is SQIVND in the germline V gene (reference sequence). As DNA, the CDR3 is TGTGCCAGTAGTATTCGAGTTAATGAGCAGTTCTTC. Translation: CASSIRVNEQFF.

This chain connects TRBV7-9 to TRBJ1-2; TRBD1 might be the D (6 bases). Trimming removed 1 base at V and 3 bases at J, with 18 bases between. Per the germline V gene, CDR1 is SEHNR and CDR2 is FQNEAQ (reference sequence). The CDR3 is 17 residues long. CDR3 in DNA: TGTGCCAGCAGCTTAGAGGGTTCAGGACAGTCCTACTATGGCTACACCTTC. This translates into CASSLEGSGQSYYGYTF.

Regarding this clone: Distinct nucleotide sequences in the sample also encode this CDR3. The chain joins TRBV5-1 to TRBJ1-1, with TRBD1 identical over 8 bases. CDR3 size: 16 residues. CDR1 is SGHRS, CDR2 YFSETQ, per germline. Trimming at V came to 9 bases and at J to 3 bases, leaving 16 bases not matched to a gene. As DNA, the CDR3 is TGCGCCACCACGCGCGGGGACAGGCTAGGGGACACTGAAGCTTTCTTT. This translates into CATTRGDRLGDTEAFF.

This sequence joins TRBV5-1 and TRBJ2-1, with 10 nucleotides matching TRBD1. This CDR3 contains 15 residues. From germline, CDR1 is SGHRS and CDR2 YFSETQ. V was pared by 2 bases and J by 7 bases, with 6 bases of the junction left unmatched. CDR3 DNA: TGCGCCAGCAGCTTCCGGGACAGGGGTGGGAATGAGCAGTTCTTC. Translating gives CASSFRDRGGNEQFF.